What follows are 14 T cell receptor beta chains derived from one specimen sequenced in a study of identical twins. TCRdb re-derived calls from the 5' RACE reads in MiXCR, one entry per CDR3 protein. The sample records roughly 1,500,000 distinct CDR3 sequences, around a third being singletons. Sample: cord blood. All receptors derive from a newborn girl in good health.

A remark on this clonotype: A much larger clonotype is one base distant, so this may be a read error. V is TRBV4-2 and J is TRBJ2-7; TRBD1 matches 9 bases. From germline, CDR1 is LGHNA and CDR2 YNFKEQ. The CDR3 spans 15 residues. CDR3: CASGQDRDRAYEQYF. The CDR3 DNA reads as TGTGCCAGCGGCCAAGATCGGGACAGGGCCTACGAGCAGTACTTC.

There are a few counts of this clonotype. V and J are TRBV20-1 and TRBJ2-7; 8 positions match TRBD2. Germline V CDR1 and CDR2: DFQATT, SNEGSKA (reference sequence). The CDR3 is 15 residues long. V dropped 0 bases and J dropped 3; count of bases not matched to a gene: 7. This CDR3 is CSARDRLAGIYEQYF. The CDR3 DNA reads as TGCAGTGCTAGAGATAGGCTAGCGGGCATCTACGAGCAGTACTTC.

The gene calls are TRBV5-6 and TRBJ1-4, with TRBD1 matching over 7 bases. This CDR3 spans 15 amino acids. The V gene end was trimmed by 5 bases and the J gene end by 7 bases; junction bases not matched to a gene: 11. Germline V gene data show CDR1 as SGHDT and CDR2 as YYEEEE. The CDR3 DNA reads TGTGCCAGCAGTCCATCGAACAGGGGCGGTGAAAAACTGTTTTTT. Its protein is CASSPSNRGGEKLFF.

The chain carries TRBV4-2 and TRBJ2-1; D may be TRBD1 (6 bases). The germline CDR1 and CDR2 sequences are LGHNA and YNFKEQ. Trimming stripped 5 bases from V and 8 bases from J, with 28 bases between. The CDR3 is made up of 18 amino acids. In DNA form, the CDR3 reads TGTGCCAGCAGCGGACAGACCCCGGACGGGGTCCTTACCGATGAGCAGTTCTTC. Protein sequence: CASSGQTPDGVLTDEQFF.

The rearrangement joins TRBV20-1 to TRBJ1-5; no clear D. Germline values: CDR1 DFQATT, CDR2 SNEGSKA (reference sequence). Trimming stripped 3 bases from V and 0 bases from J, with 9 bases between. CDR3 length equals 14 residues. CDR3 DNA: TGCAGTGCTAGCAGAAGGGATAGCAATCAGCCCCAGCATTTT. Protein sequence: CSASRRDSNQPQHF.

The chain employs TRBV12-3 or TRBV12-4 and TRBJ2-3, with 9 nucleotides matching TRBD2. There are 19 residues in the CDR3. Germline trimming cut 8 bases from V and 2 bases from J; bases unmatched to any gene: 20. This CDR3 is CASGPRRGGFSRDTDTQYF. CDR3 nucleotide sequence: TGTGCCAGCGGCCCACGGCGGGGGGGCTTTAGTCGAGACACAGATACGCAGTATTTT.

This clonotype was picked up many times. The chain joins TRBV13 to TRBJ2-7; possible D gene TRBD1, 6 bases. CDR1 is PRHDT, CDR2 FYEKMQ, per germline (reference sequence). The CDR3 sequence is 15 residues long. Trimming cost V 9 bases and J 5 bases, with 23 bases left between them. Here the CDR3 DNA reads TGTGCCAGTCCGCCTCCGGGACAAAAGTTCCACGAGCAGTACTTC. Translating it yields CASPPPGQKFHEQYF.

This chain uses TRBV20-1 with TRBJ2-7, with 8 bases aligning to TRBD2. V lost 5 bases and J lost 5; bases outside the gene matches: 8. Per germline, CDR1 DFQATT and CDR2 SNEGSKA (reference sequence). The CDR3 is made up of 13 amino acids. Here the CDR3 reads CSAARGGGHEQYF. In nucleotides, the CDR3 is TGCAGTGCTGCTCGGGGGGGAGGACACGAGCAGTACTTC.

V gene TRBV4-1 combines with J gene TRBJ1-4; 7 nucleotides agree with TRBD1. This CDR3 is 16 amino acids long. V gave up 4 bases and J gave up 1 base; unmatched junction bases: 6. The germline V gene has CDR1 MGHRA and CDR2 YSYEKL. The CDR3 reads CASSRNTGVTNEKLFF. CDR3 DNA sequence: TGCGCCAGCAGCCGAAATACAGGGGTAACTAATGAAAAACTGTTTTTT.

The genes are TRBV28 and TRBJ1-2; 8 bases are shared with TRBD1. CDR3 size: 12 residues. V shed 5 bases, J shed 7 bases, and the junction held 3 bases outside the gene matches. Germline V gives CDR1 MDHEN, CDR2 SYDVKM. The CDR3 region is CASSIQGGGYTF. In DNA, the CDR3 is TGTGCCAGCAGTATACAGGGGGGTGGCTACACCTTC.

This clonotype was seen a handful of times. The chain has TRBV7-9 and TRBJ2-1, with 8 nucleotides matching TRBD2. Trimming took 5 bases from V and 4 from J; bases not matched to a gene: 10. CDR1 and CDR2 (germline): SEHNR, FQNEAQ (reference sequence). This CDR3 spans 16 amino acids. CDR3 residues: CASSLLGTRAYNEQFF. The DNA for the CDR3 is TGTGCCAGCAGCCTCTTAGGGACTAGGGCATACAATGAGCAGTTCTTC. The full variable domain, in which reference TRBV7-9 and TRBJ2-1 provide the parts outside the CDR3, is DTGVSQNPRHKITKRGQNVTFRCDPISEHNRLYWYRQTLGQGPEFLTYFQNEAQLEKSRLLSDRFSAERPKGSFSTLEIQRTEQGDSAMYLCASSLLGTRAYNEQFFGPGTRLTVL.

V gene TRBV24-1 combines with J gene TRBJ1-2; tentative D call: TRBD1 (6 bases). The germline gives CDR1 KGHDR, CDR2 SFDVKD. The CDR3 runs 12 residues. V was shortened by 10 bases and J by 6 bases, with 14 bases between the two germline ends. The CDR3 spells CATITGRHGYTF. CDR3 DNA: TGTGCCACGATAACAGGGCGGCATGGCTACACCTTC.

The CDR3 protein is CASSSGRLAGVFPPLEFF. DNA of the CDR3: TGTGCCAGCAGTAGCGGCCGGTTAGCGGGAGTTTTTCCGCCCCTGGAGTTCTTC. The chain combines TRBV27 with TRBJ2-1, with TRBD2 identical over 9 bases. With 5 bases clipped from V and 14 bases from J, the junction kept 25 bases outside the gene matches. This CDR3 region has 18 residues. The germline gives CDR1 MNHEY, CDR2 SMNVEV (reference sequence).

The chain joins TRBV6-1 to TRBJ2-3; TRBD2 matches at 14 bases. The V gene end was trimmed by 4 bases and the J gene end by 2 bases; junction bases not matched to a gene: 2. CDR3 size: 16 residues. Germline lookup yields CDR1 MNHNS and CDR2 SASEGT. The CDR3 sequence is CASSGTSGRYTDTQYF. Written as DNA, the CDR3 is TGTGCCAGCAGTGGGACTAGCGGGAGGTACACAGATACGCAGTATTTT.